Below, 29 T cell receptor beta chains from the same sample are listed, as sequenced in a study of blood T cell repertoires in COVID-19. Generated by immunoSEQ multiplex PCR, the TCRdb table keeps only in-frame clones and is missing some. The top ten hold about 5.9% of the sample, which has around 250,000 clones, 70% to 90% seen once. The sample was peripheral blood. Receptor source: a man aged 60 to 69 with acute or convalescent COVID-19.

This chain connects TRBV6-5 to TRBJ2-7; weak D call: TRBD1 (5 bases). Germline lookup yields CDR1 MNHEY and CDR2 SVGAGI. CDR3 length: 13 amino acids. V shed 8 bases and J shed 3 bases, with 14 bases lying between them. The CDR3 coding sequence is TGTGCCAGCGGATTGGACATCATCTACGAGCAGTACTTC. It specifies CASGLDIIYEQYF.

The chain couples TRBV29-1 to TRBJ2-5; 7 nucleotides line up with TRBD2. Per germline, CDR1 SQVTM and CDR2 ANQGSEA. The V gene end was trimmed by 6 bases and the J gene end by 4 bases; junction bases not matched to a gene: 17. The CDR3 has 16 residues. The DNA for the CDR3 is TGCAGCGTCCAAGCCCCTATTGGACTAGTTGGAGAGACCCAGTACTTC. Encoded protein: CSVQAPIGLVGETQYF.

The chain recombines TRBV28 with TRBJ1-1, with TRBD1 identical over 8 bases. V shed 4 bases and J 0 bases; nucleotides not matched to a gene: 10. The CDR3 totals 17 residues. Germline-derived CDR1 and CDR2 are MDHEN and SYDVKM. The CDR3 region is CASSSSGQGPLNTEAFF. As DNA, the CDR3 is TGTGCCAGCAGTTCCTCAGGACAGGGACCCTTGAACACTGAAGCTTTCTTT.

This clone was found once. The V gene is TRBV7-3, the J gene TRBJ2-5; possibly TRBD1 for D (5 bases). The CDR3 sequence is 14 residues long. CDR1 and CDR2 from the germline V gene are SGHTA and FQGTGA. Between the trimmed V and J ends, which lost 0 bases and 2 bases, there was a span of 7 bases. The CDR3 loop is CASSLTPGQETQYF. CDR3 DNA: TGTGCCAGCAGCTTAACGCCAGGGCAAGAGACCCAGTACTTC.

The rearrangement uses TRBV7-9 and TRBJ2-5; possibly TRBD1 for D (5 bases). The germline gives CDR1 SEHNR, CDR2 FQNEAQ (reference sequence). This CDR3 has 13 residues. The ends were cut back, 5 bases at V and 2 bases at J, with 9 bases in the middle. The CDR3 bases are TGTGCCAGCAGCCTCGACAGTCAAGAGACCCAGTACTTC. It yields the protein CASSLDSQETQYF.

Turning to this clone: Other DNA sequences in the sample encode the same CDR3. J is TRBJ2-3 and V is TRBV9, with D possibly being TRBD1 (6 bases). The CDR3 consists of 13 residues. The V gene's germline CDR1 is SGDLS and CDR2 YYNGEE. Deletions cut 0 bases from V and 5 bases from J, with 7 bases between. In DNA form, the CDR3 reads TGTGCCAGCAGCGTAGCCAGGGGAGATACGCAGTATTTT. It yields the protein CASSVARGDTQYF.

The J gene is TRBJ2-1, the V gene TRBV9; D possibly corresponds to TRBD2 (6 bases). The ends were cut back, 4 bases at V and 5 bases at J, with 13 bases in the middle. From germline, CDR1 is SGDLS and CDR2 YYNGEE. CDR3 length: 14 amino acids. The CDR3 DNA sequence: TGTGCCAGCAGCCCAGCCGGGACTCACAATGAGCAGTTCTTC. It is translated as CASSPAGTHNEQFF.

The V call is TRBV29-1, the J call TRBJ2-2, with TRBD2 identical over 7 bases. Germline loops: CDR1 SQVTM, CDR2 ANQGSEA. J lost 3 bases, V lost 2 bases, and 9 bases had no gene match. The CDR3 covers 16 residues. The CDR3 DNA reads TGCAGCGTTGAAAAAAGGGCGGGAGAACACACCGGGGAGCTGTTTTTT. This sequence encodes CSVEKRAGEHTGELFF.

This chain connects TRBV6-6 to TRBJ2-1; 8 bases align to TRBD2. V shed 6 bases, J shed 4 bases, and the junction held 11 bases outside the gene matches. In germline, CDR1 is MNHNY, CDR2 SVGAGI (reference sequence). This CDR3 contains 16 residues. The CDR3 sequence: CASRRPGLVGYNEQFF. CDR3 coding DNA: TGTGCCAGCAGGCGCCCGGGACTAGTGGGTTACAATGAGCAGTTCTTC.

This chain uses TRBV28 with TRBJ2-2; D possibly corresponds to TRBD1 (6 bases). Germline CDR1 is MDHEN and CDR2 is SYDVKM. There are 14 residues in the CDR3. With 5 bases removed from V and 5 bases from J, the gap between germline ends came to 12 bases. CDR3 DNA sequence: TGTGCCAGCAGTCAGCCACAGGGTACCGGGGAGCTGTTTTTT. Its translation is CASSQPQGTGELFF.

The DNA of the CDR3 is TGCGCCAGCAGTGCCACTCAGGGGAATCAGCCCCAGCATTTT. It yields the protein CASSATQGNQPQHF. This chain uses TRBV10-2 with TRBJ1-5, with D possibly matching TRBD1 (6 bases). V was pared by 4 bases and J by 4 bases, with 11 bases between. The germline V gene encodes CDR1 WSHSY and CDR2 SAAADI. The CDR3 runs to 14 residues.

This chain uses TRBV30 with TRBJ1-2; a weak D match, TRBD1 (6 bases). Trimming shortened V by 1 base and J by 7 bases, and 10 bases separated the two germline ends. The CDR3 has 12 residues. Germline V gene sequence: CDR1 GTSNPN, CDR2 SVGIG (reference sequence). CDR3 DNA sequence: TGTGCCTGGAGTGGGCAGGGGCCTGGCTACACCTTC. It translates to CAWSGQGPGYTF.

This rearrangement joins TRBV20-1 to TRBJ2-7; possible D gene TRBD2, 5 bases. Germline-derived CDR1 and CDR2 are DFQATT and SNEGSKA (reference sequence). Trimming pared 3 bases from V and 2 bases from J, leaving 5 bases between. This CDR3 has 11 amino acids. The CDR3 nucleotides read TGCAGTGCTAGGACTACCTACGAGCAGTACTTC. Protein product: CSARTTYEQYF.

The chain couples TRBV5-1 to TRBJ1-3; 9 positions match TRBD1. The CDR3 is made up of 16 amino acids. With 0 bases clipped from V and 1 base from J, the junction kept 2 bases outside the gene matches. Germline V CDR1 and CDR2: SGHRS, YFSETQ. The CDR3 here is CASSLADRGSGNTIYF. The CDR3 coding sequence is TGCGCCAGCAGCTTGGCTGACAGGGGGTCTGGAAACACCATATATTTT.

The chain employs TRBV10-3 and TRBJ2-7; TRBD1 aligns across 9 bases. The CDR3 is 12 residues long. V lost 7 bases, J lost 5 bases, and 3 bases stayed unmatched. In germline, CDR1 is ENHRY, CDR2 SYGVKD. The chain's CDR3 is CAITGTGHEQYF. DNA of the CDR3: TGTGCCATCACTGGGACAGGGCACGAGCAGTACTTC.

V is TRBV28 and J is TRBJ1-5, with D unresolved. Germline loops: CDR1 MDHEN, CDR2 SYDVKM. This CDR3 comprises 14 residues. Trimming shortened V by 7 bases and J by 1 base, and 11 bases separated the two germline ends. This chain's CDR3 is CASIRRRSNQPQHF. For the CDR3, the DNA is TGTGCCAGCATCAGACGGAGAAGCAATCAGCCCCAGCATTTT.

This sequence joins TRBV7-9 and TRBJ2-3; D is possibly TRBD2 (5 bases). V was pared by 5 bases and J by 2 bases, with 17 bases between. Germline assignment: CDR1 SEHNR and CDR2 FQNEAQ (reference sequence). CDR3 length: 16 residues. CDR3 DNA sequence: TGTGCCAGCAGCAGTCTAGGACTGCACGACACAGATACGCAGTATTTT. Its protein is CASSSLGLHDTDTQYF.

CDR3 in amino acids: CATSEQGSGYTF. DNA of the CDR3: TGTGCCACCAGTGAACAGGGATCTGGCTACACCTTC. This chain links TRBV24-1 with TRBJ1-2; tentative D call: TRBD1 (6 bases). The CDR3 spans 12 residues. Germline assignment: CDR1 KGHDR and CDR2 SFDVKD. The ends were cut back, 4 bases at V and 7 bases at J, with 9 bases in the middle.

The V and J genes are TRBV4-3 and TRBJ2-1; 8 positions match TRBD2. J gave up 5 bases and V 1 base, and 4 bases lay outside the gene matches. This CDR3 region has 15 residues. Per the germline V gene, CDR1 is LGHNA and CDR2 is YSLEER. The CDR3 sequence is CASSQAGGPNNEQFF. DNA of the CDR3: TGCGCCAGCAGCCAAGCGGGAGGGCCCAACAATGAGCAGTTCTTC.

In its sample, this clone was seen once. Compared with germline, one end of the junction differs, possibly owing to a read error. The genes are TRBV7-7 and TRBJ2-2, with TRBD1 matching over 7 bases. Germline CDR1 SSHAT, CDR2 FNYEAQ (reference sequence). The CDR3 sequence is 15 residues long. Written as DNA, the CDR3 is TGTGCTAGCAGCGAAGGGACAGCGAACACCGGGGAGCTGTTTTTT. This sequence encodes CASSEGTANTGELFF.

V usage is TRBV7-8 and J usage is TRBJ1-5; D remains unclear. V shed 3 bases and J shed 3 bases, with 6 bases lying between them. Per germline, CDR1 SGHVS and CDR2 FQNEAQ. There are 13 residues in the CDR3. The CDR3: CASSLAHNQPQHF. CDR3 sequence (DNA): TGTGCCAGCAGCTTGGCCCACAATCAGCCCCAGCATTTT.

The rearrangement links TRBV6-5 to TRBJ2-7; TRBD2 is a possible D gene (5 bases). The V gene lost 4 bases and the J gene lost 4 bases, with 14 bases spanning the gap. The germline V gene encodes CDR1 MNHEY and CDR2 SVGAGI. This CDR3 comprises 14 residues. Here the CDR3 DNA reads TGTGCCAGCAGTTCCGGGGATCTGGGGTACGAGCAGTACTTC. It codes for CASSSGDLGYEQYF.

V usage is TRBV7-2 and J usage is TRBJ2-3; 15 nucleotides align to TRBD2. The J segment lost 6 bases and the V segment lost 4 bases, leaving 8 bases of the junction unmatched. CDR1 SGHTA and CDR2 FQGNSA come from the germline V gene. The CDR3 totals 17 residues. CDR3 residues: CASSSMGLAGGRDTQYF. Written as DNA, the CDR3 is TGTGCCAGCAGCTCCATGGGACTAGCGGGAGGTAGGGATACGCAGTATTTT.

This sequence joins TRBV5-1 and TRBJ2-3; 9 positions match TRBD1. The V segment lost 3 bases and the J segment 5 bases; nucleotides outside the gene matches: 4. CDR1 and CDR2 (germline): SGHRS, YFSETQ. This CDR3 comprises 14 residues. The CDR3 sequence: CASSSNRGQDTQYF. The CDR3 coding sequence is TGCGCCAGCAGCTCAAACAGGGGGCAAGATACGCAGTATTTT.

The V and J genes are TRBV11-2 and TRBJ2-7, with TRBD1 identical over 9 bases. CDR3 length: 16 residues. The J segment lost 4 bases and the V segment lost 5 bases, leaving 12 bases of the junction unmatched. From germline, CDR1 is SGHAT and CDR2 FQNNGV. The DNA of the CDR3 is TGTGCCAGCAGCGCCTACAACAGGGGGCGTAAGTACGAGCAGTACTTC. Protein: CASSAYNRGRKYEQYF. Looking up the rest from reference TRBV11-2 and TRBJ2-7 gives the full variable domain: EAGVAQSPRYKIIEKRQSVAFWCNPISGHATLYWYQQILGQGPKLLIQFQNNGVVDDSQLPKDRFSAERLKGVDSTLKIQPAKLEDSAVYLCASSAYNRGRKYEQYFGPGTRLTVT.

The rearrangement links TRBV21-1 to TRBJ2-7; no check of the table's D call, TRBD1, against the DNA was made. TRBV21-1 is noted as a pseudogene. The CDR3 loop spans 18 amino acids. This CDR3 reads CASSKAERGRASLYEQYF. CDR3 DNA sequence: TGTGCCAGCAGCAAAGCGGAAAGGGGTCGGGCCTCCCTATACGAGCAGTACTTC.

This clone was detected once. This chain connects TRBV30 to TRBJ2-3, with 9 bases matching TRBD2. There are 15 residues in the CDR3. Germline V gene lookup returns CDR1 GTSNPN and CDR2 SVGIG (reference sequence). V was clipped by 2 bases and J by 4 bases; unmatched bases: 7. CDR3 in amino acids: CAWSTGSGSADTQYF. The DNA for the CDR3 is TGTGCCTGGAGTACCGGTAGCGGGAGTGCAGATACGCAGTATTTT.

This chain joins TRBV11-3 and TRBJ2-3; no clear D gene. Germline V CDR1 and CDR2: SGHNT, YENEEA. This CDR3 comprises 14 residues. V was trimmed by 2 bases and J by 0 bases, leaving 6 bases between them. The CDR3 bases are TGTGCCAGCAGCTTACGACTTAGCACAGATACGCAGTATTTT. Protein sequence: CASSLRLSTDTQYF.

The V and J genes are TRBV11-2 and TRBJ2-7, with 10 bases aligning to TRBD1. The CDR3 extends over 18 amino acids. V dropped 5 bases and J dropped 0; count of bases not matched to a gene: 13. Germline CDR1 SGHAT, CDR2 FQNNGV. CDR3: CASSRRGTGVINSYEQYF. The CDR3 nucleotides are TGTGCCAGCAGCCGGAGAGGGACAGGGGTGATAAACTCCTACGAGCAGTACTTC.